What follows are 7 T cell receptor beta chains derived from one specimen sequenced in a study of blood T cells in healthy people across ages. Combining a sample-barcoded 5' primer with a J-beta primer mix, a second PCR ran for roughly 6 to 12 cycles. Using its own MiXCR run on the 5' RACE reads, TCRdb lists one record per CDR3 protein. The table shows more than 800,000 distinct CDR3 sequences, with about 28% occurring only once. Material for sequencing was blood. The receptor set was obtained from a woman older than 75 in good health.

The chain couples TRBV7-2 to TRBJ2-3; D might be TRBD1 or TRBD2, each matching 6 bases. The CDR3 is 14 residues long. Trimming shortened V by 3 bases and J by 14 bases, and 21 bases separated the two germline ends. CDR1 and CDR2 (germline): SGHTA, FQGNSA. The CDR3 here is CASSFGKGGEKLYF. In nucleotides, the CDR3 is TGTGCCAGCAGCTTCGGGAAGGGGGGTGAAAAACTGTATTTT.

J is TRBJ2-5 and V is TRBV20-1; D might be TRBD1 (5 bases). Trimming removed 4 bases from V and 1 base from J, with 7 bases in between. The CDR3 is 12 amino acids. CDR1 DFQATT and CDR2 SNEGSKA come from the germline V gene (reference sequence). DNA for the CDR3: TGCAGTGCTATGGACACCCAAGAGACCCAGTACTTC. This gives the protein CSAMDTQETQYF.

A remark on this clonotype: The germline gene is not matched at one end of the junction; a read error may be the cause. V is TRBV6-2 or TRBV6-3 and J is TRBJ2-2; D is unresolved. The CDR3 extends over 13 amino acids. CDR1 and CDR2 (germline): MNHEY, SVGEGT. The CDR3 DNA is TGTGCCAGCAGTTACTCGAAGACCGGGGAGCTGTTTTTT. It translates to CASSYSKTGELFF.

CDR3 sequence: CASSRVVNYEQYF. CDR3 DNA sequence: TGTGCCAGTAGTCGTGTGGTTAACTACGAGCAGTACTTC. This chain connects TRBV19 to TRBJ2-7; D call uncertain. This CDR3 is built from 13 residues. Germline V gene sequence: CDR1 LNHDA, CDR2 SQIVND (reference sequence). V was pared by 5 bases and J by 3 bases, with 11 bases between. Combining the CDR3 with reference TRBV19 and TRBJ2-7 gives the whole variable domain DGGITQSPKYLFRKEGQNVTLSCEQNLNHDAMYWYRQDPGQGLRLIYYSQIVNDFQKGDIAEGYSVSREKKESFPLTVTSAQKNPTAFYLCASSRVVNYEQYFGPGTRLTVT.

This clonotype occurred many times. The genes are TRBV2 and TRBJ2-5; TRBD2 is a possible D gene (6 bases). Between the trimmed V and J ends, which lost 8 bases and 2 bases, there was a span of 9 bases. The CDR3 is 12 amino acids. Germline CDR1 SNHLY, CDR2 FYNNEI. The CDR3 sequence: CASGRGQETQYF. The CDR3 DNA reads TGTGCCAGCGGCCGGGGGCAAGAGACCCAGTACTTC.

This clonotype was observed at least ten times. J is TRBJ1-4 and V is TRBV7-2; perhaps TRBD1 as D (5 bases). The V gene's germline CDR1 is SGHTA and CDR2 FQGNSA. The CDR3 extends over 12 amino acids. V dropped 4 bases and J dropped 7 bases, with 7 bases sitting between them. The CDR3 DNA reads TGTGCCAGCAGCTGGGGGGGTGAAAAACTGTTTTTT. This translates into CASSWGGEKLFF.

The gene calls are TRBV12-3 or TRBV12-4 and TRBJ1-5; D call uncertain. Between the trimmed V and J ends, which lost 4 bases and 6 bases, there was a span of 10 bases. This CDR3 comprises 13 residues. In DNA form, the CDR3 reads TGTGCCAGCAGTTCTGGGTTTTTTCAGCCCCAGCATTTT. This encodes CASSSGFFQPQHF.